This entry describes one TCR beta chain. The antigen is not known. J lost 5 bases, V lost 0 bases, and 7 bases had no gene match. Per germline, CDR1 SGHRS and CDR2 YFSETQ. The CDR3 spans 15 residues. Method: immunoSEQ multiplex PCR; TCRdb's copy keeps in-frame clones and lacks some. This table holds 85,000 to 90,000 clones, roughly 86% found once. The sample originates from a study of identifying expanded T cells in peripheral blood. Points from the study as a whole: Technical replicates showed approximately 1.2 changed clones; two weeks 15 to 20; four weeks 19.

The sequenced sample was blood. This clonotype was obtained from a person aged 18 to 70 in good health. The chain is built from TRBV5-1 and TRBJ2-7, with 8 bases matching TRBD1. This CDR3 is CASSLGSGGRDEQYF. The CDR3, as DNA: TGCGCCAGCAGCTTGGGCTCAGGGGGCCGGGACGAGCAGTACTTC.